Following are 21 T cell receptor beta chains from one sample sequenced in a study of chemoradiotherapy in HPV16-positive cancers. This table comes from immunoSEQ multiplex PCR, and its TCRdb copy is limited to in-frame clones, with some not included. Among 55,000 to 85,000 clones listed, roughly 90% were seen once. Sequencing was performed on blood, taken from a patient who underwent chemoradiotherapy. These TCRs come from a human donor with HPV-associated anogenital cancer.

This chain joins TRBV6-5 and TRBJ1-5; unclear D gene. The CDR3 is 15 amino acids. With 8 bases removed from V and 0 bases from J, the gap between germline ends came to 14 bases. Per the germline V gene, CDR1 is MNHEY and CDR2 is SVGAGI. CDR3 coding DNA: TGTGCCAGCCGACTTTCCAGGAATAGCAATCAGCCCCAGCATTTT. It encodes CASRLSRNSNQPQHF.

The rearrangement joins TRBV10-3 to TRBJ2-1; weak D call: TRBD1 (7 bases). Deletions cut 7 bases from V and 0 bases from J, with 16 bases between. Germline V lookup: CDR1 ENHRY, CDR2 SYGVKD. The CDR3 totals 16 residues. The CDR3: CAINNRGLSSYNEQFF. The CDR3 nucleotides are TGTGCCATCAACAACAGGGGACTGAGCTCCTACAATGAGCAGTTCTTC.

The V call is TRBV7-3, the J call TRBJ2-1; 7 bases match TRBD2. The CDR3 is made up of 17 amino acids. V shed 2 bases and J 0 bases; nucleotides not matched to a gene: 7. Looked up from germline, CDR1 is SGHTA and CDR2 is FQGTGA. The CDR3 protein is CASSLPSSGDSYNEQFF. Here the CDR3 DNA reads TGTGCCAGCAGCTTACCTTCAAGCGGGGACTCCTACAATGAGCAGTTCTTC.

CDR3 loop: CAISRTPGQYNSPLHF. DNA of the CDR3: TGTGCCATCAGTCGCACACCGGGACAGTATAATTCACCCCTCCACTTT. The chain joins TRBV10-3 to TRBJ1-6, with 7 bases that match TRBD1. The CDR3 loop spans 16 amino acids. The V segment lost 5 bases and the J segment 4 bases; nucleotides outside the gene matches: 8. Germline assignment: CDR1 ENHRY and CDR2 SYGVKD.

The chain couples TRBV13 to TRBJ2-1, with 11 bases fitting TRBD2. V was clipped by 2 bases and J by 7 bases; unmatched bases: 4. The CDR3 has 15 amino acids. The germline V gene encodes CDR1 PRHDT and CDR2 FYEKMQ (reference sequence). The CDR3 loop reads CASSLKGTSGNEQFF. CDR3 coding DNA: TGTGCCAGCAGCTTAAAAGGGACTAGCGGAAATGAGCAGTTCTTC.

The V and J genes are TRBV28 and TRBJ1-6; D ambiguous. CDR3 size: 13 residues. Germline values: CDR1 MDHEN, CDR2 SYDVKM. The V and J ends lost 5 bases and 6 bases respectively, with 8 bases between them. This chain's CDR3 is CASSPGSNSPLHF. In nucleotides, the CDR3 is TGTGCCAGCAGTCCGGGCAGTAATTCACCCCTCCACTTT.

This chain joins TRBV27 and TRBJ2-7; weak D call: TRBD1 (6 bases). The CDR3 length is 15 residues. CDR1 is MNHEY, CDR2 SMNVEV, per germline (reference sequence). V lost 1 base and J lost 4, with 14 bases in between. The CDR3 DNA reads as TGTGCCAGCAGTTTATTAGGCAGGGGTGGGTACGAGCAGTACTTC. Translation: CASSLLGRGGYEQYF.

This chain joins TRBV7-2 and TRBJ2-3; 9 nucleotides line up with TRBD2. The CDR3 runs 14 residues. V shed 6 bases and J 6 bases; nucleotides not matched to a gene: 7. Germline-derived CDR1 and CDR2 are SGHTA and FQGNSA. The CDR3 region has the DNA TGTGCCAGCAGTCTTAGCGGGAGCAGGGATACGCAGTATTTT. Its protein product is CASSLSGSRDTQYF.

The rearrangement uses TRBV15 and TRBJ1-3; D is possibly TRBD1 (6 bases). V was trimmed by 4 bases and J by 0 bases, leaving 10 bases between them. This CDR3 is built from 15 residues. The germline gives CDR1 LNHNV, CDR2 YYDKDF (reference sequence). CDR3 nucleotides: TGTGCCACCAGCACCGGACAGAGCTCTGGAAACACCATATATTTT. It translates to CATSTGQSSGNTIYF.

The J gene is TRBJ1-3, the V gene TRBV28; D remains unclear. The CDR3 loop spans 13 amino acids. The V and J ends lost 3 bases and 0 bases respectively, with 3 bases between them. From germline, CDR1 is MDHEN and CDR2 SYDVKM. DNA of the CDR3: TGTGCCAGCAGTTTGGCCTCTGGAAACACCATATATTTT. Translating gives CASSLASGNTIYF.

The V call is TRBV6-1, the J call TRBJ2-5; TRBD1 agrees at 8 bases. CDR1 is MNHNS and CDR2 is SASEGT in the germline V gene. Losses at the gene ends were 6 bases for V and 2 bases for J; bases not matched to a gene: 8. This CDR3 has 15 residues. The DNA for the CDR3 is TGTGCCAGCAGCAGGACAGGGAACCGTCAAGAGACCCAGTACTTC. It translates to CASSRTGNRQETQYF.

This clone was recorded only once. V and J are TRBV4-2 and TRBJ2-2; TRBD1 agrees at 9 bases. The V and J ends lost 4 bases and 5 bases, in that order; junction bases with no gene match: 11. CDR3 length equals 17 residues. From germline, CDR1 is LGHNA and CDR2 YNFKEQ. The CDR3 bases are TGTGCCAGCAGCCGCAAACCATGGACAGGGGAGACCGGGGAGCTGTTTTTT. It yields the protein CASSRKPWTGETGELFF.

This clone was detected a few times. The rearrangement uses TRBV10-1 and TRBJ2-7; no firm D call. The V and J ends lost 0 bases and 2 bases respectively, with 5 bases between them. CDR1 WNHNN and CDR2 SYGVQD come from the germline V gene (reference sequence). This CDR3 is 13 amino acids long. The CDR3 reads CASSESRAYEQYF. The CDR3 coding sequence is TGCGCCAGCAGTGAGTCAAGGGCCTACGAGCAGTACTTC.

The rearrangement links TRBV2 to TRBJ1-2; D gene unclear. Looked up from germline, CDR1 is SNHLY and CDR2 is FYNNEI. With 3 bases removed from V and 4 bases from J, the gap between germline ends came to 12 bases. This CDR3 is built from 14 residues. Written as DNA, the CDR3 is TGTGCCAGCAGTGATAGGAGGCGGTCCTATGGCTACACCTTC. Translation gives CASSDRRRSYGYTF.

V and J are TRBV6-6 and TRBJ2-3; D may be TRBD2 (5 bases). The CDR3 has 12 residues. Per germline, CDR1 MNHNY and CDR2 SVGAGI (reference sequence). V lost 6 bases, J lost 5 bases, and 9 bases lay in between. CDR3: CASSSSLDTQYF. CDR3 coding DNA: TGTGCCAGCAGCTCTAGCTTAGATACGCAGTATTTT.

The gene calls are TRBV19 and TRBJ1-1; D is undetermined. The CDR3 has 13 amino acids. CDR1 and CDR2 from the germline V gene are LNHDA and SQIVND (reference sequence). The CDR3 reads CATRTEWNTEAFF. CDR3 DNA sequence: TGTGCGACAAGGACGGAATGGAACACTGAAGCTTTCTTT.

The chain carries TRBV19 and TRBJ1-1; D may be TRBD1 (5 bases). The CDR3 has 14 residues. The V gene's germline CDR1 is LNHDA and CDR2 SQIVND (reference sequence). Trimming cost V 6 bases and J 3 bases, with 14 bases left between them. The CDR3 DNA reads TGTGCCAGTAGCCAGGGAAGGCGTGACACTGAAGCTTTCTTT. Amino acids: CASSQGRRDTEAFF. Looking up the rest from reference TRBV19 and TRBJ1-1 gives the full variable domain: DGGITQSPKYLFRKEGQNVTLSCEQNLNHDAMYWYRQDPGQGLRLIYYSQIVNDFQKGDIAEGYSVSREKKESFPLTVTSAQKNPTAFYLCASSQGRRDTEAFFGQGTRLTVV.

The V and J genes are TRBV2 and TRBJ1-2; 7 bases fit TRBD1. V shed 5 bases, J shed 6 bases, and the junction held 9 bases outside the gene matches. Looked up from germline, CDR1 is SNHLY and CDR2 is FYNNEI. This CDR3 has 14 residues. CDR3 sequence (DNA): TGTGCCAGCAGTTGGGCTCAGGGGGGAAATGGCTACACCTTC. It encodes CASSWAQGGNGYTF. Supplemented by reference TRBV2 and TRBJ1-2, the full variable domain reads EPEVTQTPSHQVTQMGQEVILRCVPISNHLYFYWYRQILGQKVEFLVSFYNNEISEKSEIFDDQFSVERPDGSNFTLKIRSTKLEDSAMYFCASSWAQGGNGYTFGSGTRLTVV.

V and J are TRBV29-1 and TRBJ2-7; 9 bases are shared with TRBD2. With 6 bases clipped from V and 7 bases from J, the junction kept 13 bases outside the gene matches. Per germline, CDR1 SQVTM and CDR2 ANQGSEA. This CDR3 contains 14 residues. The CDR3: CSVSAAGGPGEQYF. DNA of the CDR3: TGCAGCGTGTCGGCGGCGGGAGGGCCGGGTGAGCAGTACTTC.

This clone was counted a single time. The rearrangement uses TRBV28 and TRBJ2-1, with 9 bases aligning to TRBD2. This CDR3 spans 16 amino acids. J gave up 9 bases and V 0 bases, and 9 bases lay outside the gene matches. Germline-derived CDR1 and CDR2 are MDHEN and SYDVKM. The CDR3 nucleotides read TGTGCCAGCAGTTTATGGGGTAGCGGGGGTCTGGGTGAGCAGTTCTTC. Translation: CASSLWGSGGLGEQFF.

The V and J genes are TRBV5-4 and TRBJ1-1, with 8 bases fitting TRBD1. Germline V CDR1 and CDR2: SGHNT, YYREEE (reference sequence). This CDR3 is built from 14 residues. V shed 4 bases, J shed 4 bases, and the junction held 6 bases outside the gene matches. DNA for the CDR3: TGTGCCAGCAGCAAAGACAGGGGCGCCACTGAAGCTTTCTTT. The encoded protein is CASSKDRGATEAFF.